This T cell receptor (beta chain) derives from a study of CD8+CD57+ T cells in acquired aplastic anemia. Study-level results: The number of CD8+ CDR3 sequences shared by patients and controls was twenty-nine. Controls did not differ significantly from patients in CD8+ Simpson's diversity.

On this clonotype itself: The antigen is undetermined.

Genomic DNA, serving as template, underwent TCR beta VDJ and CDR3 profiling. TCRdb reprocessed the reads with MiXCR, giving one entry per CDR3 protein. This table has 200,000 to 300,000 distinct CDR3 sequences, approximately 82% appearing once. An expansion of CD8+CD57+ cells by flow cytometry had been shown in patients chosen for sequencing. No patient had been given any therapy when blood was sampled. This receptor was identified in a human donor with aplastic anemia. The sequencing input was sorted CD4+, CD8+, or CD8+CD57+ T cells (not recorded which) from PBMCs.

CDR3 bases: TGTGCCAGCAGCTTAGATGTCGGAGGGCAAGATGAAGCTTTCTTT. It yields the protein CASSLDVGGQDEAFF. The V and J genes are TRBV11-3 and TRBJ1-1; D remains ambiguous. The germline CDR1 and CDR2 sequences are SGHNT and YENEEA. This CDR3 contains 15 residues. Trimming pared 0 bases from V and 7 bases from J, leaving 15 bases between.